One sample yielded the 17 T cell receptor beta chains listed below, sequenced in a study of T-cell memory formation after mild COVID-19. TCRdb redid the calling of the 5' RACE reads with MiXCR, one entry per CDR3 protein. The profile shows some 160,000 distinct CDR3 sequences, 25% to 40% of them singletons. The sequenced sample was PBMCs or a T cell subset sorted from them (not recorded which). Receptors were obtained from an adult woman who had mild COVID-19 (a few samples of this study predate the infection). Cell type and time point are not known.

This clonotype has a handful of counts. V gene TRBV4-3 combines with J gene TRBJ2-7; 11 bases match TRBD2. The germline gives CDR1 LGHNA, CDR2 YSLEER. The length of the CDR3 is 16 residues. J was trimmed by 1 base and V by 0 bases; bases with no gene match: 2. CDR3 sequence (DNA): TGCGCCAGCAGCCAAGAGACTAGCGGGAATTCCTACGAGCAGTACTTC. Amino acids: CASSQETSGNSYEQYF.

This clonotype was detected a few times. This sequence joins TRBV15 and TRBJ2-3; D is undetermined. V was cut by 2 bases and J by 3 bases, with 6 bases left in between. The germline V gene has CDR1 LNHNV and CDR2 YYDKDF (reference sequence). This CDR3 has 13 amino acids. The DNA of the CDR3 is TGTGCCACCAGCAGAATAGGGACAGATACGCAGTATTTT. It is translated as CATSRIGTDTQYF.

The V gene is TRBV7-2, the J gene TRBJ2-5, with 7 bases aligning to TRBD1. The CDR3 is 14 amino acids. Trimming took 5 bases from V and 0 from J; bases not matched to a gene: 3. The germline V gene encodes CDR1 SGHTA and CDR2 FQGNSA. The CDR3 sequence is CASSQGDHQETQYF. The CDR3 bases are TGTGCCAGCAGCCAGGGGGATCACCAAGAGACCCAGTACTTC. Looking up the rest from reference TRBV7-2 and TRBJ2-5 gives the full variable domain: GAGVSQSPSNKVTEKGKDVELRCDPISGHTALYWYRQSLGQGLEFLIYFQGNSAPDKSGLPSDRFSAERTGGSVSTLTIQRTQQEDSAVYLCASSQGDHQETQYFGPGTRLLVL.

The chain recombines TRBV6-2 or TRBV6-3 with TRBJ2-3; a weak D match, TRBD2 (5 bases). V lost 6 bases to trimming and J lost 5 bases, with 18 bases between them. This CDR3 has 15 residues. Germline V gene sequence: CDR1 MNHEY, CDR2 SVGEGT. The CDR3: CASRGATDGKDTQYF. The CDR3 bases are TGTGCCAGCAGGGGAGCGACGGACGGGAAAGATACGCAGTATTTT.

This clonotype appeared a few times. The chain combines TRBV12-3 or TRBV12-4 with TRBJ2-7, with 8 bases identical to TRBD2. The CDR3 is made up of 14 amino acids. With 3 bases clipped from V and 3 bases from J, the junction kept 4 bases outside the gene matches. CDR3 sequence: CASSFSGVYYEQYF. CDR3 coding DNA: TGTGCCAGCAGTTTTAGCGGGGTTTACTACGAGCAGTACTTC.

The CDR3 nucleotides are TGTGCCAGCGGGGGGGCCGGGTACGAGCAGTACTTC. This translates into CASGGAGYEQYF. The gene calls are TRBV6-5 and TRBJ2-7; D may be TRBD2 (7 bases). This CDR3 spans 12 amino acids. V was shortened by 8 bases and J by 4 bases, with 12 bases between the two germline ends. Germline loops: CDR1 MNHEY, CDR2 SVGAGI.

CDR3 protein: CATSSGGVNTGELFF. The CDR3 coding sequence is TGTGCCACCAGCTCCGGGGGGGTTAACACCGGGGAGCTGTTTTTT. The chain combines TRBV15 with TRBJ2-2; 8 bases are a match to TRBD2. Germline-derived CDR1 and CDR2 are LNHNV and YYDKDF (reference sequence). The CDR3 contains 15 residues. Trimming took 5 bases from V and 2 from J; bases not matched to a gene: 4.

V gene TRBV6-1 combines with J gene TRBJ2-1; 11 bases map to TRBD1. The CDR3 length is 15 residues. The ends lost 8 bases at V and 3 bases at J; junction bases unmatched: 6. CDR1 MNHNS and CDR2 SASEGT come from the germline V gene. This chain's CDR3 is CASRFGTGGYNEQFF. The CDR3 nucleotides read TGTGCCAGCCGGTTCGGGACAGGGGGCTACAATGAGCAGTTCTTC.

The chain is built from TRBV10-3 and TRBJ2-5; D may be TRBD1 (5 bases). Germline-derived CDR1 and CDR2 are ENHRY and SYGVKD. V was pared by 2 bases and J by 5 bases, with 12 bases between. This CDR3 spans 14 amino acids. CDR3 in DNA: TGTGCCATCAGTGAGCCAGACAGCCTGGAGACCCAGTACTTC. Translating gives CAISEPDSLETQYF.

CDR3 amino acids: CSVVAAAYEQYF. Here the CDR3 DNA reads TGCAGCGTTGTAGCGGCCGCCTACGAGCAGTACTTC. V gene TRBV29-1 combines with J gene TRBJ2-7; D is possibly TRBD2 (6 bases). V was shortened by 4 bases and J by 2 bases, with 9 bases between the two germline ends. Germline assignment: CDR1 SQVTM and CDR2 ANQGSEA. This CDR3 is built from 12 residues.

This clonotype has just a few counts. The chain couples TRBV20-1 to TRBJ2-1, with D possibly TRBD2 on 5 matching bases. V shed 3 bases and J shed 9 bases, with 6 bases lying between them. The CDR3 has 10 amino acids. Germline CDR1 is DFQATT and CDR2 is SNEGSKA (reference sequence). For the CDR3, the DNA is TGCAGTGCTAGGGAGGCTGAGCAGTTCTTC. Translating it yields CSAREAEQFF.

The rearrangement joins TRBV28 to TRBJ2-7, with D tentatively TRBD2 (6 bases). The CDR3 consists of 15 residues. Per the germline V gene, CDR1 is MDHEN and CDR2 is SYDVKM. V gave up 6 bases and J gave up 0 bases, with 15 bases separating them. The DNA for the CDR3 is TGTGCCAGCAGCTACGCGGGACGCCTCTCCTACGAGCAGTACTTC. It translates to CASSYAGRLSYEQYF.

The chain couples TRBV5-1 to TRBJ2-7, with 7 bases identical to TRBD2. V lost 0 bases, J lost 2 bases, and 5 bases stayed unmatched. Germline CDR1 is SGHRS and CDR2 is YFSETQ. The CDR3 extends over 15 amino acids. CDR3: CASSLGGSPAYEQYF. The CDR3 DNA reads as TGCGCCAGCAGCTTGGGCGGGAGTCCGGCCTACGAGCAGTACTTC.

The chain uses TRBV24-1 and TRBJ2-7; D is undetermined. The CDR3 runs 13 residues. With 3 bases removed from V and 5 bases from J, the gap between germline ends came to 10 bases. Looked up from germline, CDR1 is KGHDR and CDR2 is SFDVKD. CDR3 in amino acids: CATSDPRIDEQYF. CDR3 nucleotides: TGTGCCACCAGTGATCCCAGGATCGACGAGCAGTACTTC.

The CDR3 loop reads CSARALTEYSNQPQHF. Written as DNA, the CDR3 is TGCAGTGCTAGAGCTCTGACAGAATATAGCAATCAGCCCCAGCATTTT. This chain connects TRBV20-1 to TRBJ1-5, with D maybe TRBD1 (5 bases). This CDR3 spans 16 amino acids. Germline CDR1 DFQATT, CDR2 SNEGSKA (reference sequence). Trimming took 1 base from V and 0 from J, leaving 13 bases between them.

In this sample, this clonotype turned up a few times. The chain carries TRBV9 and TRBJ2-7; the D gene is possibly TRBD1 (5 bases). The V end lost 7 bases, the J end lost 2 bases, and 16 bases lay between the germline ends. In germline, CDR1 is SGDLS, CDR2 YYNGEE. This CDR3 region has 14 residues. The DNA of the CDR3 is TGTGCCAGCTCCCCAGCACAGGCTGCCTACGAGCAGTACTTC. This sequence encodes CASSPAQAAYEQYF. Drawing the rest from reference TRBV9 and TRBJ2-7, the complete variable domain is DSGVTQTPKHLITATGQRVTLRCSPRSGDLSVYWYQQSLDQGLQFLIQYYNGEERAKGNILERFSAQQFPDLHSELNLSSLELGDSALYFCASSPAQAAYEQYFGPGTRLTVT.

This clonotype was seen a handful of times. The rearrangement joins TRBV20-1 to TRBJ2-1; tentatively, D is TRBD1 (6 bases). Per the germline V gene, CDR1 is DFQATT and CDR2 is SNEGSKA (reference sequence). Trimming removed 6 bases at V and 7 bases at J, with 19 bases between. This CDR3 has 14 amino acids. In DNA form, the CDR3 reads TGCAGTGCCGATCCCCTGGGACATTGGAATGAGCAGTTCTTC. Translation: CSADPLGHWNEQFF.